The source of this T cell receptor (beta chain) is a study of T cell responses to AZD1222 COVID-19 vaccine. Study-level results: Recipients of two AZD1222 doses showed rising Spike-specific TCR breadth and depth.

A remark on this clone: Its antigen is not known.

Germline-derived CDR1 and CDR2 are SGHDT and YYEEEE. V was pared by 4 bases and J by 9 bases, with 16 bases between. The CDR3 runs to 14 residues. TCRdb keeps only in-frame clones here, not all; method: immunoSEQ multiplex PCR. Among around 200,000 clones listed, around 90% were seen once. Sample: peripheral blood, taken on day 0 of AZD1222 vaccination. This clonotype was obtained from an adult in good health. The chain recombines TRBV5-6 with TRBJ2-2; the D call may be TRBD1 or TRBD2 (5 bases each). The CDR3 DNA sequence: TGTGCCAGCAGCCCTGGGACGGGCTGGAGGGAGCTGTTTTTT. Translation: CASSPGTGWRELFF.